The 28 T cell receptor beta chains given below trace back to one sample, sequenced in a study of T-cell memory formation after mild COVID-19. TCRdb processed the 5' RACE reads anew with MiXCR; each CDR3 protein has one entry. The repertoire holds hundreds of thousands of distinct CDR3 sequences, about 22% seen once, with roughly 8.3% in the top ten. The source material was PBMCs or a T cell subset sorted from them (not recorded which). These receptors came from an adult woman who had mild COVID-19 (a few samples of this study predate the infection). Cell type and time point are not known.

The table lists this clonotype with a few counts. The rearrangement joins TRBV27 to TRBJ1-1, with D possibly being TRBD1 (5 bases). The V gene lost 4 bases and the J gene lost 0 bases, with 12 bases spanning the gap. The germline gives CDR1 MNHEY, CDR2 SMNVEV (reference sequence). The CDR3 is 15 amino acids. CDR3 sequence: CASSWGSGVNTEAFF. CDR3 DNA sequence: TGTGCCAGCAGTTGGGGGAGTGGGGTGAACACTGAAGCTTTCTTT.

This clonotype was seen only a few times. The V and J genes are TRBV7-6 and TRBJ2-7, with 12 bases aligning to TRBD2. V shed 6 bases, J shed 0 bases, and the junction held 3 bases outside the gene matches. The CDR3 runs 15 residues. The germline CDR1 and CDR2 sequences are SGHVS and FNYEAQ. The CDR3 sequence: CASSRLAGDSYEQYF. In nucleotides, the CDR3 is TGTGCCAGCAGTAGACTAGCGGGGGACTCCTACGAGCAGTACTTC.

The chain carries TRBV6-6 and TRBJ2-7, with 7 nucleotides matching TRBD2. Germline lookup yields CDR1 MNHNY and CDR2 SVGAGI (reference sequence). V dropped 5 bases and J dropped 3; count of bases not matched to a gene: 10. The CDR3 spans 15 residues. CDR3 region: CASSRTAGDYYEQYF. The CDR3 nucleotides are TGTGCCAGCAGTCGGACGGCGGGGGACTACTACGAGCAGTACTTC.

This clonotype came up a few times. DNA for the CDR3: TGTGCCAGCAGCCAAGACCCCTATAGCAGGGAAGAATCTGATCAGCCCCAGCATTTT. Its translation: CASSQDPYSREESDQPQHF. This chain joins TRBV14 and TRBJ1-5; tentative D call: TRBD1 (5 bases). Germline V gives CDR1 SGHDN, CDR2 FVKESK. The CDR3 spans 19 residues. Trimming removed 0 bases at V and 5 bases at J, with 23 bases between.

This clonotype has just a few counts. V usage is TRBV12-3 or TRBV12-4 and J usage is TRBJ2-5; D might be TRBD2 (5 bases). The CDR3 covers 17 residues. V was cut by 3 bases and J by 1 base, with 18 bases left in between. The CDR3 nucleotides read TGTGCCAGCAGTTTCAGAGGGCGGTTTGGGAGCCAAGAGACCCAGTACTTC. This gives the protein CASSFRGRFGSQETQYF.

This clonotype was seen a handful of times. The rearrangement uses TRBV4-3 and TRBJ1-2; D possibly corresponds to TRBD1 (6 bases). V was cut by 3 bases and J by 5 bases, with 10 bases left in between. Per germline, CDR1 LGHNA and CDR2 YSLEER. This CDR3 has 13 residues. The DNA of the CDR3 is TGCGCCAGCAGCCATTCTACAGGGTATGGCTACACCTTC. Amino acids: CASSHSTGYGYTF.

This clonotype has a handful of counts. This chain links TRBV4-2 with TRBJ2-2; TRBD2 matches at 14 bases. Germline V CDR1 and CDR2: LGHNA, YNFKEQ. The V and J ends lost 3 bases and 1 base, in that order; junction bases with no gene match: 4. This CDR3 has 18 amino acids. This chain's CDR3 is CASSQVGLAGGNTGELFF. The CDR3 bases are TGTGCCAGCAGCCAGGTTGGACTAGCGGGGGGGAACACCGGGGAGCTGTTTTTT.

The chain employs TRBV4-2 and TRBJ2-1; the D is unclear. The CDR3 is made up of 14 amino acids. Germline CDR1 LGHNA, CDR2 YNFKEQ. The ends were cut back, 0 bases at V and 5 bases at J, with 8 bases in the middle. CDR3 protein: CASSQDLLHNEQFF. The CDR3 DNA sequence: TGTGCCAGCAGCCAAGACCTCTTGCACAATGAGCAGTTCTTC.

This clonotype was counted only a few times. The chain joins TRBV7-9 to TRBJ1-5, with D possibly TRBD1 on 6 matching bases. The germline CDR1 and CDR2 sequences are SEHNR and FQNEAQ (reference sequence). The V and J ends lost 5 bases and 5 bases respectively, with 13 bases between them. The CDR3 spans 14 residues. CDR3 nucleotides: TGTGCCAGCAGCGGTGACAGGAGTTATCAGCCCCAGCATTTT. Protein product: CASSGDRSYQPQHF.

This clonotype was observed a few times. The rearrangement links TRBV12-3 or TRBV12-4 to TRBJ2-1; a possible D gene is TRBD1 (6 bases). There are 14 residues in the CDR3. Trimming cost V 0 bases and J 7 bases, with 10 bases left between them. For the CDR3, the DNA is TGTGCCAGCAGTTTAGCGGGGGCGAAAAATGAGCAGTTCTTC. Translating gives CASSLAGAKNEQFF.

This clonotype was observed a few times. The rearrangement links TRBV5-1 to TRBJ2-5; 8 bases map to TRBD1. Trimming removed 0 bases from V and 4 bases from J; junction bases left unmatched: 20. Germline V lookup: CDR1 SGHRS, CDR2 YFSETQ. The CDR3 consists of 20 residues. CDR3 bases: TGCGCCAGCAGCTTGGACCGACAGGGGCCAGAGTCCTGGAATCGAGAGACCCAGTACTTC. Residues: CASSLDRQGPESWNRETQYF.

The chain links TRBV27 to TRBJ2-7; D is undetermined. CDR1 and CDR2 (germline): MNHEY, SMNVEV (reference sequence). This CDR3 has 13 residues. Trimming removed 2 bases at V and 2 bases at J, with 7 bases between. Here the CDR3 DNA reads TGTGCCAGCAGTTTAACCGTAGCCTACGAGCAGTACTTC. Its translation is CASSLTVAYEQYF.

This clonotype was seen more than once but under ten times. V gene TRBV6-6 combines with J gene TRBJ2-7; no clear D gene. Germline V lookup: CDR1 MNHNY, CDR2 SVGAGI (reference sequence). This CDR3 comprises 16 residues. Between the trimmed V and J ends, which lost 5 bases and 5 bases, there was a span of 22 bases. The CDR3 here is CASSDVSPGPRDEQYF. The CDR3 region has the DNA TGTGCCAGCAGTGACGTAAGCCCTGGTCCCCGGGACGAGCAGTACTTC.

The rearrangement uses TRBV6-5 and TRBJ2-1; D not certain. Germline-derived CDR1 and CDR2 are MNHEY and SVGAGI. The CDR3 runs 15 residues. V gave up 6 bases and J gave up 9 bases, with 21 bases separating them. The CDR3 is CASSPTRNLGVEQFF. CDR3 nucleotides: TGTGCCAGCAGCCCCACCCGCAATTTGGGTGTTGAGCAGTTCTTC.

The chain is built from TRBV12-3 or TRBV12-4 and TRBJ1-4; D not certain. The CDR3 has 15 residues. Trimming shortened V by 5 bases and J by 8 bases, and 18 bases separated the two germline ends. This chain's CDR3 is CASSPTAGFREKLFF. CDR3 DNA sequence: TGTGCCAGCAGTCCCACGGCAGGTTTTAGGGAAAAACTGTTTTTT.

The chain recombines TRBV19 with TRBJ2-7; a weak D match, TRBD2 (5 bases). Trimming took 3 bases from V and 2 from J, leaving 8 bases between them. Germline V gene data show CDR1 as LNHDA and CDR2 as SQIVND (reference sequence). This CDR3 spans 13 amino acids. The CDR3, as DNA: TGTGCCAGTAGTATTGGGAGCCCCTACGAGCAGTACTTC. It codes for CASSIGSPYEQYF.

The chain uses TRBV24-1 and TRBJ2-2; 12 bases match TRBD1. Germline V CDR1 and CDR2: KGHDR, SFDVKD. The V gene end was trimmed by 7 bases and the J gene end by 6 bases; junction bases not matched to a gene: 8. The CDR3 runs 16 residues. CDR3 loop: CATREAGTGGSGELFF. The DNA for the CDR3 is TGTGCCACCAGGGAGGCCGGGACAGGGGGCTCCGGGGAGCTGTTTTTT.

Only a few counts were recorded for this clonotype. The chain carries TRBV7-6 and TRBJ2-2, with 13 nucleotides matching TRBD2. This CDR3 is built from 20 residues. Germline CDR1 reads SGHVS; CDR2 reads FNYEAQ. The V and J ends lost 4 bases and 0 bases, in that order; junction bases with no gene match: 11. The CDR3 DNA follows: TGTGCCAGCAGCTCGCCTACGGGACTAGCGGGGCTTCCGAACACCGGGGAGCTGTTTTTT. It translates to CASSSPTGLAGLPNTGELFF.

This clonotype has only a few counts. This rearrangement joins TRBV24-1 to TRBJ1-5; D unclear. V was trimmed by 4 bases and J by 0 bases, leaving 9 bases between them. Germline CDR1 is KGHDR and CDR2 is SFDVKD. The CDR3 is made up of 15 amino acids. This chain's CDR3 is CATSDRADSNQPQHF. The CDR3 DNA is TGTGCCACCAGTGACCGGGCGGATAGCAATCAGCCCCAGCATTTT.

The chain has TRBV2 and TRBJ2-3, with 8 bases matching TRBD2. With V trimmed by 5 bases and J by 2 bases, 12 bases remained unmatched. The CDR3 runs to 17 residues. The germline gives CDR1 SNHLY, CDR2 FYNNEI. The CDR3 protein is CASSLGRAGVITDTQYF. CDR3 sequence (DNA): TGTGCCAGCAGTCTCGGTCGAGCGGGGGTTATCACAGATACGCAGTATTTT.

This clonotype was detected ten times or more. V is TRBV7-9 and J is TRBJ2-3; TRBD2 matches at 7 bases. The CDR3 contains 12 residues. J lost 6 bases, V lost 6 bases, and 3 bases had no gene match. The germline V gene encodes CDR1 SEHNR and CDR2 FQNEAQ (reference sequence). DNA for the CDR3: TGTGCCAGCAGTTCGACTAGCGATACGCAGTATTTT. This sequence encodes CASSSTSDTQYF.

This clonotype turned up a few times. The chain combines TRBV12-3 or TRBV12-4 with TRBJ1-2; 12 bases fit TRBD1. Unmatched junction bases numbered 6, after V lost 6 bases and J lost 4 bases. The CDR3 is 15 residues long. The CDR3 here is CASSSGQGAVYGYTF. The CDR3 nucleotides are TGTGCCAGCAGCTCGGGACAGGGGGCGGTCTATGGCTACACCTTC.

The DNA for the CDR3 is TGTGCCAGCAGTACAAGGCCTTGGGCTAGCGGGGGGCCAAGCACAGATACGCAGTATTTT. Translation: CASSTRPWASGGPSTDTQYF. This chain uses TRBV6-2 or TRBV6-3 with TRBJ2-3; 11 bases agree with TRBD2. V lost 5 bases to trimming and J lost 0 bases; unmatched junction nucleotides: 16. CDR3 size: 20 residues. The germline V gene has CDR1 MNHEY and CDR2 SVGEGT.

In nucleotides, the CDR3 is TGTGCCAGCAGTTTCTTGGACGCCCCGCAGTATTTT. It codes for CASSFLDAPQYF. This chain links TRBV12-3 or TRBV12-4 with TRBJ2-3, with D hard to call. The CDR3 consists of 12 residues. V was clipped by 3 bases and J by 10 bases, with 11 bases between them.

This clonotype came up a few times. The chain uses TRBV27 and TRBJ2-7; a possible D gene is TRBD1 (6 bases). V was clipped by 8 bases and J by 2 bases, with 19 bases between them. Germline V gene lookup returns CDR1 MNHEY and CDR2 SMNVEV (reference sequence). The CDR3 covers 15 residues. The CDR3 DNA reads TGTGCCAGCTCAAATTCCAGGGGATTAGCCTACGAGCAGTACTTC. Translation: CASSNSRGLAYEQYF.

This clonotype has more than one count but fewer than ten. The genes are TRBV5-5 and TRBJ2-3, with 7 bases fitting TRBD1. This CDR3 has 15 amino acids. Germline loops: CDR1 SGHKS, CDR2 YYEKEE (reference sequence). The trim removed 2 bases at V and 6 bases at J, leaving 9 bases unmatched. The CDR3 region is CASSLTKNRGDTQYF. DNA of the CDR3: TGTGCCAGCAGCTTAACCAAAAACAGGGGTGATACGCAGTATTTT.

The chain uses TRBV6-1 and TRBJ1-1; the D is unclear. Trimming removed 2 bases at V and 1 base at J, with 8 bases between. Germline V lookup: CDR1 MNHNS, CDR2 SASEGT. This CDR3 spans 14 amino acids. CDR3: CASSEQAENTEAFF. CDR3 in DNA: TGTGCCAGCAGTGAACAGGCGGAGAACACTGAAGCTTTCTTT.

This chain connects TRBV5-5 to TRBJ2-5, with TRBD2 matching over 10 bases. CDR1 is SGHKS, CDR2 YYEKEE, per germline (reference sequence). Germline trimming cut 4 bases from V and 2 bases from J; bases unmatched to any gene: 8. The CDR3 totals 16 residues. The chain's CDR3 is CASSPQLAGLQETQYF. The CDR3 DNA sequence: TGTGCCAGCAGCCCCCAACTAGCGGGACTTCAAGAGACCCAGTACTTC.